This TCR beta chain was sequenced during a study of cytomegalovirus exposure and HLA in healthy donors. With regard to this clone: Its antigen is unidentified.

Vbeta (60) and Jbeta (13) primers were used in the PCR. In the authors' methods: About 10 million of some 80 million unique TCR beta chains were shared, per a later count. Libraries were prepared by immunoSEQ multiplex PCR; TCRdb keeps only in-frame clonotypes and omits some of them. The DNA was the basis for D and trimming; V, J and clone size are from that table. Here the sample spans roughly 130,000 clones, approximately 80% being singletons. This CDR3 is 13 amino acids long. The junction had 5 bases not matched to a gene; V was cut back by 4 bases and J by 5 bases. Germline CDR1 reads SGHNT; CDR2 reads YYREEE (reference sequence). Healthy bone marrow donors made up the donors. General observations from the study: Certain indistinguishable V segments, among them TRBV6-2 and TRBV6-3, were excluded. The study put 150 to 200 TCR beta chains on its list as cytomegalovirus-associated.

The chain uses TRBV5-4 and TRBJ2-5; 7 bases match TRBD1. This receptor was obtained from a male donor in good health and CMV-seronegative. The sample consisted of PBMCs. The CDR3 reads CASSKGGVETQYF. The CDR3 region has the DNA TGTGCCAGCAGCAAAGGGGGCGTGGAGACCCAGTACTTC. Full variable domain (remainder filled in from reference TRBV5-4 and TRBJ2-5): ETGVTQSPTHLIKTRGQQVTLRCSSQSGHNTVSWYQQALGQGPQFIFQYYREEENGRGNFPPRFSGLQFPNYSSELNVNALELDDSALYLCASSKGGVETQYFGPGTRLLVL.